This T cell receptor (beta chain) was captured by sequencing in a study of beta chain features in type 1 diabetes. Across the whole study: Healthy donors and patients showed comparable age, gender and cell yields.

Expressed TCRB transcripts were sequenced after all isolated RNA was converted to cDNA. Only in-frame clones appear in the TCRdb table, and some are missing; sequencing was by immunoSEQ multiplex PCR. The data show 810,000 or so clones, with roughly 16% seen just once and 0.02% to 0.025% held by the top ten. This clone showed up just a few times. CDR3 size: 11 residues. V was shortened by 7 bases and J by 2 bases, with 6 bases between the two germline ends. Germline V gene lookup returns CDR1 SNHLY and CDR2 FYNNEI. This sequence was found in a woman aged 18-29 years in good health. Material: naive CD4+ T cells from blood. The V and J genes are TRBV2 and TRBJ2-7; D uncertain. CDR3 loop: CASKMAYEQYF. The CDR3 region has the DNA TGTGCCAGCAAGATGGCCTACGAGCAGTACTTC.